Below are 27 T cell receptor beta chains sequenced from a single sample in a study of T cell responses to AZD1222 COVID-19 vaccine. The method was immunoSEQ multiplex PCR; TCRdb's version includes in-frame clones alone and lacks a portion of them. The sample includes around 180,000 clones, roughly 87% of them seen just once. The sequenced sample was peripheral blood, obtained on day 0 of AZD1222 vaccination. These receptors all stem from an adult in good health.

CDR3 loop: CASSYSMAGNQPQHF. The CDR3 DNA reads TGTGCCAGCAGTTACTCGATGGCGGGTAATCAGCCCCAGCATTTT. The rearrangement joins TRBV6-5 to TRBJ1-5; D unresolved. The CDR3 is made up of 15 amino acids. V shed 0 bases and J shed 4 bases, with 10 bases lying between them. Germline CDR1 is MNHEY and CDR2 is SVGAGI.

This chain joins TRBV4-2 and TRBJ2-7; tentatively, D is TRBD2 (5 bases). The CDR3 has 17 amino acids. From germline, CDR1 is LGHNA and CDR2 YNFKEQ. Between the trimmed V and J ends, which lost 1 base and 2 bases, there was a span of 18 bases. CDR3 nucleotides: TGTGCCAGCAGCCAAGCCTTAGGAACGGGAACAACCTACGAGCAGTACTTC. It translates to CASSQALGTGTTYEQYF.

This chain links TRBV28 with TRBJ1-5, with D unclear. Germline assignment: CDR1 MDHEN and CDR2 SYDVKM. V gave up 6 bases and J gave up 5 bases, with 14 bases separating them. This CDR3 is 14 amino acids long. In DNA, the CDR3 is TGTGCCAGCAGCCTTCTCGGGAAATATCAGCCCCAGCATTTT. It specifies CASSLLGKYQPQHF.

The chain links TRBV2 to TRBJ2-7; 9 bases fit TRBD1. Germline values: CDR1 SNHLY, CDR2 FYNNEI. The CDR3 runs to 14 residues. V lost 7 bases, J lost 4 bases, and 8 bases stayed unmatched. The CDR3 DNA is TGTGCCAGCAAGGTTCCGGGACAGGGTTACGAGCAGTACTTC. Its protein is CASKVPGQGYEQYF.

In its sample, this clone was seen once. The chain has TRBV5-1 and TRBJ1-1; no clear D. CDR1 and CDR2 (germline): SGHRS, YFSETQ. The CDR3 loop spans 14 amino acids. Trimming took off 0 bases at V and 1 base at J, with 7 bases between the two ends. This chain's CDR3 is CASSLAGTNTEAFF. CDR3 bases: TGCGCCAGCAGCTTGGCAGGTACGAACACTGAAGCTTTCTTT.

The sample holds one count of this clone. The chain is built from TRBV4-1 and TRBJ2-7; weak D call: TRBD2 (5 bases). Germline V gives CDR1 MGHRA, CDR2 YSYEKL. V dropped 4 bases and J dropped 2 bases, with 15 bases sitting between them. The CDR3 contains 15 residues. CDR3: CASSRGRDLTYEQYF. The DNA of the CDR3 is TGCGCCAGCAGCCGAGGGAGAGACCTAACCTACGAGCAGTACTTC.

This sequence joins TRBV21-1 and TRBJ2-1; the table's D gene call, TRBD2, was not cross checked with the DNA. TRBV21-1 is noted as a pseudogene. CDR3 length equals 18 residues. The CDR3 nucleotides read TGTGCCAGCAGCAATTTAGGAGAGACTAGCGGGAGTAGTGATGAGCAGTTCTTC. It translates to CASSNLGETSGSSDEQFF.

The chain is built from TRBV5-6 and TRBJ2-2; D might be TRBD2 (6 bases). Trimming shortened V by 4 bases and J by 7 bases, and 20 bases separated the two germline ends. The CDR3 has 16 amino acids. Germline values: CDR1 SGHDT, CDR2 YYEEEE. CDR3 in amino acids: CASSRDSPRRGGELFF. The CDR3 nucleotides read TGTGCCAGCAGCAGGGACTCCCCTCGTCGCGGCGGGGAGCTGTTTTTT.

The J gene is TRBJ2-2, the V gene TRBV7-3, with D possibly being TRBD2 (6 bases). CDR3 length equals 14 residues. V was pared by 0 bases and J by 4 bases, with 6 bases between. Germline CDR1 SGHTA, CDR2 FQGTGA. The DNA for the CDR3 is TGTGCCAGCAGCTTAACGGGGGGCACCGGGGAGCTGTTTTTT. Encoded protein: CASSLTGGTGELFF.

The CDR3 DNA reads as TGTGCCAGCTCACCCGGGGGGGCCCTCTATGGCTACACCTTC. As protein: CASSPGGALYGYTF. The chain employs TRBV18 and TRBJ1-2; TRBD1 might be the D (6 bases). Trimming cost V 3 bases and J 4 bases, with 12 bases left between them. Germline values: CDR1 KGHSH, CDR2 LQKENI. The CDR3 is made up of 14 amino acids. Variable domain in full (rest from reference TRBV18 and TRBJ1-2): NAGVMQNPRHLVRRRGQEARLRCSPMKGHSHVYWYRQLPEEGLKFMVYLQKENIIDESGMPKERFSAEFPKEGPSILRIQQVVRGDSAAYFCASSPGGALYGYTFGSGTRLTVV.

This sequence joins TRBV5-1 and TRBJ1-4; maybe TRBD1 (5 bases). Germline V gene sequence: CDR1 SGHRS, CDR2 YFSETQ. The CDR3 sequence is 15 residues long. Trimming left V 7 bases short and J 3 bases short, with 16 bases between. The CDR3 sequence: CASGRGSASNEKLFF. The CDR3 DNA reads TGCGCCAGCGGCCGGGGGAGCGCTTCTAATGAAAAACTGTTTTTT.

This rearrangement joins TRBV4-1 to TRBJ1-2, with 9 bases lining up with TRBD1. V shed 3 bases and J 2 bases; nucleotides not matched to a gene: 4. The CDR3 length is 15 residues. Germline assignment: CDR1 MGHRA and CDR2 YSYEKL. In DNA, the CDR3 is TGCGCCAGCAGCCAGGTACAGGGGGCCAACTATGGCTACACCTTC. Translation: CASSQVQGANYGYTF.

The V call is TRBV18, the J call TRBJ2-4, with 7 bases fitting TRBD2. CDR1 and CDR2 (germline): KGHSH, LQKENI. The length of the CDR3 is 17 residues. The V gene end was trimmed by 4 bases and the J gene end by 9 bases; junction bases not matched to a gene: 18. CDR3 DNA: TGTGCCAGCTCACTATACTCAGGCGGGAGCGGTAGGGGCATTCAGTACTTC. Encoded protein: CASSLYSGGSGRGIQYF.

The CDR3 loop reads CASSASDRGQYEQYF. CDR3 DNA sequence: TGTGCCAGCAGCGCTTCAGACAGGGGGCAGTACGAGCAGTACTTC. J is TRBJ2-7 and V is TRBV7-9; 10 nucleotides match TRBD1. This CDR3 contains 15 residues. Germline CDR1 SEHNR, CDR2 FQNEAQ (reference sequence). The trim removed 5 bases at V and 4 bases at J, leaving 8 bases unmatched.

The rearrangement links TRBV18 to TRBJ1-2; no clear D gene. Trimming cost V 3 bases and J 6 bases, with 14 bases left between them. Germline CDR1 reads KGHSH; CDR2 reads LQKENI. The CDR3 is 14 amino acids. The DNA for the CDR3 is TGTGCCAGCTCACCGACCGACGCGAGCCATGGCTACACCTTC. Protein: CASSPTDASHGYTF.

This clone was seen repeatedly, ten times or more. The junction and the germline gene differ at one end; a read error may be behind it. The CDR3 DNA is TGTGCCACCCGGACAGGACCTTTTGAAATTTTT. It encodes CATRTGPFEIF. The chain uses TRBV27 and TRBJ1-4, with 7 bases lining up with TRBD1. The germline gives CDR1 MNHEY, CDR2 SMNVEV (reference sequence). This CDR3 contains 11 residues.

J is TRBJ1-1 and V is TRBV24-1, with a possible D match to TRBD1 (5 bases). V dropped 10 bases and J dropped 1 base, with 9 bases sitting between them. In germline, CDR1 is KGHDR, CDR2 SFDVKD. The CDR3 consists of 12 residues. CDR3 coding DNA: TGTGCCACTAGGGGACCGAACACTGAAGCTTTCTTT. It translates to CATRGPNTEAFF.

This clone was observed once. The chain carries TRBV9 and TRBJ2-7; maybe TRBD1 (7 bases). This CDR3 contains 14 residues. The V end lost 2 bases, the J end lost 5 bases, and 14 bases lay between the germline ends. Germline V gives CDR1 SGDLS, CDR2 YYNGEE. The CDR3 is CASSVGGQTHEQYF. CDR3 bases: TGTGCCAGCAGCGTGGGGGGACAGACCCACGAGCAGTACTTC.

The chain links TRBV7-6 to TRBJ1-1; TRBD1 agrees at 7 bases. Germline V CDR1 and CDR2: SGHVS, FNYEAQ. The CDR3 spans 15 residues. With 5 bases clipped from V and 0 bases from J, the junction kept 6 bases outside the gene matches. CDR3 sequence reads: CASSPTGPMNTEAFF. CDR3 in DNA: TGTGCCAGCAGCCCGACAGGGCCCATGAACACTGAAGCTTTCTTT.

This rearrangement joins TRBV19 to TRBJ1-1; 9 bases fit TRBD1. There are 17 residues in the CDR3. Germline V gene data show CDR1 as LNHDA and CDR2 as SQIVND (reference sequence). With 5 bases clipped from V and 3 bases from J, the junction kept 13 bases outside the gene matches. The chain's CDR3 is CASSLRLGQGGDTEAFF. In DNA, the CDR3 is TGTGCCAGTAGTCTTCGCCTGGGACAGGGAGGGGACACTGAAGCTTTCTTT.

The gene calls are TRBV19 and TRBJ2-7; possibly TRBD2 for D (5 bases). With 5 bases removed from V and 0 bases from J, the gap between germline ends came to 14 bases. The CDR3 contains 15 residues. CDR1 is LNHDA, CDR2 SQIVND, per germline (reference sequence). As DNA, the CDR3 is TGTGCCAGTAGTGCCCTTGCGGGCCTCTCCTACGAGCAGTACTTC. This translates into CASSALAGLSYEQYF.

The chain recombines TRBV7-3 with TRBJ1-1; TRBD1 matches at 8 bases. Germline values: CDR1 SGHTA, CDR2 FQGTGA. Germline trimming cut 4 bases from V and 4 bases from J; bases unmatched to any gene: 5. The CDR3 covers 14 residues. This chain's CDR3 is CASSYDRGSTEAFF. As DNA, the CDR3 is TGTGCCAGCAGCTATGACAGGGGTAGCACTGAAGCTTTCTTT.

The chain couples TRBV12-3 or TRBV12-4 to TRBJ1-2; maybe TRBD1 (5 bases). This CDR3 is 12 amino acids long. V was trimmed by 5 bases and J by 5 bases, leaving 9 bases between them. The DNA of the CDR3 is TGTGCCAGCAGTCGGGACGGTTATGGCTACACCTTC. The encoded protein is CASSRDGYGYTF.

The chain combines TRBV11-2 with TRBJ2-7; 10 nucleotides line up with TRBD2. The V gene end was trimmed by 0 bases and the J gene end by 4 bases; junction bases not matched to a gene: 3. This CDR3 has 15 amino acids. CDR1 is SGHAT, CDR2 FQNNGV, per germline. The DNA for the CDR3 is TGTGCCAGCAGCTTAGAAGCGGGAGGGCCGTACGAGCAGTACTTC. Translation: CASSLEAGGPYEQYF.

The chain couples TRBV6-4 to TRBJ2-2; D gene ambiguous. The germline V gene encodes CDR1 MRHNA and CDR2 SNTAGT. V was pared by 2 bases and J by 6 bases, with 1 base between. This CDR3 is 11 amino acids long. CDR3 sequence: CASSDAGELFF. CDR3 nucleotides: TGTGCCAGCAGTGACGCCGGGGAGCTGTTTTTT.

The chain joins TRBV11-2 to TRBJ2-3; D remains ambiguous. This CDR3 has 15 amino acids. V was pared by 5 bases and J by 3 bases, with 15 bases between. Looked up from germline, CDR1 is SGHAT and CDR2 is FQNNGV. The CDR3: CASSRSRTNTDTQYF. In DNA form, the CDR3 reads TGTGCCAGCAGCCGTTCAAGGACGAATACAGATACGCAGTATTTT.

The V and J genes are TRBV6-5 and TRBJ2-5; 10 bases match TRBD1. J lost 3 bases, V lost 7 bases, and 2 bases had no gene match. The CDR3 has 13 amino acids. CDR1 and CDR2 (germline): MNHEY, SVGAGI. CDR3 nucleotide sequence: TGTGCCAGCAAGGGACAGGGGAAAGAGACCCAGTACTTC. It yields the protein CASKGQGKETQYF.